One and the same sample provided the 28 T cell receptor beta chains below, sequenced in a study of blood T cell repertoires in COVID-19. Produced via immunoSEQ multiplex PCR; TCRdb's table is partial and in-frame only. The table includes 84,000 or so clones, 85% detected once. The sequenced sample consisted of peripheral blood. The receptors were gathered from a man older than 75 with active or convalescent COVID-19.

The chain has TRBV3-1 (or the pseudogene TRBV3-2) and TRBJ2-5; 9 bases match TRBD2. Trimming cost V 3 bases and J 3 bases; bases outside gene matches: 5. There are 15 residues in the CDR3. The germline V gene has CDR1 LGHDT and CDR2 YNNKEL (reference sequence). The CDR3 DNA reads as TGTGCCAGCAGCCAGAATCCTAGCGGGGAAGAGACCCAGTACTTC. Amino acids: CASSQNPSGEETQYF.

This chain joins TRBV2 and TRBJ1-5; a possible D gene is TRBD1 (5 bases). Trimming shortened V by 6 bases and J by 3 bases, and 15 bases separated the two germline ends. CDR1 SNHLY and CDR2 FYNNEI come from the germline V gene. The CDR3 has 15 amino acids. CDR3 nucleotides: TGTGCCAGCAGCCGGAGACAGACCGACAATCAGCCCCAGCATTTT. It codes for CASSRRQTDNQPQHF. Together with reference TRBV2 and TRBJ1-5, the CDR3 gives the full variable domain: EPEVTQTPSHQVTQMGQEVILRCVPISNHLYFYWYRQILGQKVEFLVSFYNNEISEKSEIFDDQFSVERPDGSNFTLKIRSTKLEDSAMYFCASSRRQTDNQPQHFGDGTRLSIL.

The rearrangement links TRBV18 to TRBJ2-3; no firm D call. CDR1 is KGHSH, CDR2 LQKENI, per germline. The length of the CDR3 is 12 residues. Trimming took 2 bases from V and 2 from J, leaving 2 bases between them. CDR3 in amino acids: CASSPYTDTQYF. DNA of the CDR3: TGTGCCAGCTCACCATACACAGATACGCAGTATTTT.

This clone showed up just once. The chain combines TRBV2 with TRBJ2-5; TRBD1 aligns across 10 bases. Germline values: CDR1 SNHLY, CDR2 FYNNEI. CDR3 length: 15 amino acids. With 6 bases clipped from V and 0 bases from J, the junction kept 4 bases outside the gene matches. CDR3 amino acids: CASREDRGYQETQYF. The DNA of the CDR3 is TGTGCCAGCAGGGAGGACAGGGGGTACCAAGAGACCCAGTACTTC.

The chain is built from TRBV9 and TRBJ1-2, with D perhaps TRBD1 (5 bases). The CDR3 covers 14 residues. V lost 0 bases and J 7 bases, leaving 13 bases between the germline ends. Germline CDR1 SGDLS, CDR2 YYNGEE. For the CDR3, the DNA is TGTGCCAGCAGCGTAGACCAGGGCCGCTTTGGCTACACCTTC. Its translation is CASSVDQGRFGYTF.

As DNA, the CDR3 is TGTGCCAGCAGCTTGTTGGCCACCGGCACAGATACGCAGTATTTT. Amino acids: CASSLLATGTDTQYF. The V gene is TRBV5-6, the J gene TRBJ2-3, with D hard to call. CDR3 length: 15 amino acids. V lost 1 base and J 1 base, leaving 10 bases between the germline ends. CDR1 SGHDT and CDR2 YYEEEE come from the germline V gene.

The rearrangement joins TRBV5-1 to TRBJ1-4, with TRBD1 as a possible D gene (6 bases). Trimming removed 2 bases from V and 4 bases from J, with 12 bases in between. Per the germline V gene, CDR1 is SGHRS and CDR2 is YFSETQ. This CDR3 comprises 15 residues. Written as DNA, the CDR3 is TGCGCCAGCAGCTTAACAGGGTTTGGTAATGAAAAACTGTTTTTT. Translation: CASSLTGFGNEKLFF.

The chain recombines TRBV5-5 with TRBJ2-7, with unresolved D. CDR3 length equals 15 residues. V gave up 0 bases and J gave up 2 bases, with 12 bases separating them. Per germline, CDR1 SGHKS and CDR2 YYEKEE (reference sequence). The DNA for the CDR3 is TGTGCCAGCAGCTTGGGGGCAGCCAAACCCTACGAGCAGTACGTC. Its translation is CASSLGAAKPYEQYV.

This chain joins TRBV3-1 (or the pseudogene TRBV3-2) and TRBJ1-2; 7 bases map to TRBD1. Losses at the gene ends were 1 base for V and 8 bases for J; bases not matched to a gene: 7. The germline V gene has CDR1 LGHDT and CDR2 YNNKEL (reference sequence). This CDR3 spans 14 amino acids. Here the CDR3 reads CASSQASGGRGYTF. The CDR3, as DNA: TGTGCCAGCAGCCAAGCGTCAGGGGGTCGCGGCTACACCTTC.

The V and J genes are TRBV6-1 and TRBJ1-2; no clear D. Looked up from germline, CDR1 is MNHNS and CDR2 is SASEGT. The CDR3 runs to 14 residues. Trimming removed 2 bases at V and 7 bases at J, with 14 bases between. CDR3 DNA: TGTGCCAGCAGTGAATCTCCGGAATGGGCTGGCTACACCTTC. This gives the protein CASSESPEWAGYTF.

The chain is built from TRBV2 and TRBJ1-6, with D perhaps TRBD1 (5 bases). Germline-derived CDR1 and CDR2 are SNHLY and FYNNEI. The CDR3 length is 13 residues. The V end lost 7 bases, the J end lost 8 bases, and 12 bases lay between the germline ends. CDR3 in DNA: TGTGCCAGCACCGGGACTCTAGATTCACCCCTCCACTTT. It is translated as CASTGTLDSPLHF.

The CDR3 DNA follows: TGTGCCAGCTCCCTGCGGACAGGCCTCAATCAGCCCCAGCATTTT. This encodes CASSLRTGLNQPQHF. This chain joins TRBV18 and TRBJ1-5, with TRBD1 matching 7 bases. Trimming took 6 bases from V and 3 from J; bases not matched to a gene: 8. From germline, CDR1 is KGHSH and CDR2 LQKENI. CDR3 size: 15 residues.

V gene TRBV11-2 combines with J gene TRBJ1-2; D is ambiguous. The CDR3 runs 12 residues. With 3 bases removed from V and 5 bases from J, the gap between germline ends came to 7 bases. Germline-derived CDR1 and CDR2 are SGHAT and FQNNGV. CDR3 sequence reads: CASSFDGYGYTF. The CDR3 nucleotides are TGTGCCAGCAGCTTTGACGGGTATGGCTACACCTTC.

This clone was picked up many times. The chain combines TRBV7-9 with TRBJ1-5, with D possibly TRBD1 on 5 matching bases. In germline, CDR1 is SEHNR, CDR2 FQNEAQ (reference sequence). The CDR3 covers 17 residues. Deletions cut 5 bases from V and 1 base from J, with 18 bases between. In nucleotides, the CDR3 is TGTGCCAGCAGCCTATCCCTCGGGGGGGGAAGCAATCAGCCCCAGCATTTT. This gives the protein CASSLSLGGGSNQPQHF.

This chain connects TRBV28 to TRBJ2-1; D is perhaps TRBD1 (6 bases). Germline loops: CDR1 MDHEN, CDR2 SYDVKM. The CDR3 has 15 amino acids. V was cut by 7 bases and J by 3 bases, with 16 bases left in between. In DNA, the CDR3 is TGTGCCAGCAACCAGGGGATGCGCGACTACAATGAGCAGTTCTTC. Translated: CASNQGMRDYNEQFF.

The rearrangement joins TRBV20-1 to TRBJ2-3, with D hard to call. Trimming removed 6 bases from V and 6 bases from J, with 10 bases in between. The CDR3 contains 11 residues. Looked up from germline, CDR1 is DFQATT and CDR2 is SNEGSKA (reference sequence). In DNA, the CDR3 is TGCAGTGCCAGCCTAGAGGATACGCAGTATTTT. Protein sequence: CSASLEDTQYF.

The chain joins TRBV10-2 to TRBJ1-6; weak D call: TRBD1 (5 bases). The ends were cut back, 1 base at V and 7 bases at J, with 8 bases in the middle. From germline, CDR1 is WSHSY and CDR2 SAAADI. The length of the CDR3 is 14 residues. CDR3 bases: TGCGCCAGCAGTGAGTTAGGGGCCAATTCACCCCTCCACTTT. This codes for CASSELGANSPLHF.

In DNA form, the CDR3 reads TGTGCCAGCGGACCAGACAGGGGGCACACTAATGAAAAACTGTTTTTT. It translates to CASGPDRGHTNEKLFF. J is TRBJ1-4 and V is TRBV2, with TRBD1 matching 10 bases. The CDR3 has 16 residues. Germline V lookup: CDR1 SNHLY, CDR2 FYNNEI. The J segment lost 2 bases and the V segment lost 8 bases, leaving 8 bases of the junction unmatched.

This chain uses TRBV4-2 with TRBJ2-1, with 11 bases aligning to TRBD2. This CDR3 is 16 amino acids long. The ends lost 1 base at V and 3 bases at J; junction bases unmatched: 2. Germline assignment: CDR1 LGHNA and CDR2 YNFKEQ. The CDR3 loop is CASSQVGTSGYNEQFF. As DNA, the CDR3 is TGTGCCAGCAGCCAAGTTGGGACTAGCGGCTACAATGAGCAGTTCTTC.

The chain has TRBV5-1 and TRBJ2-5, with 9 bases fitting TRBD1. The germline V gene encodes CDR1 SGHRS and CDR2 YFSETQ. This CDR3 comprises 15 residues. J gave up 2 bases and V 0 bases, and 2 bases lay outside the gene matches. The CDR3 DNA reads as TGCGCCAGCAGCTTGGCGGACAGGGGTCAAGAGACCCAGTACTTC. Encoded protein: CASSLADRGQETQYF.

The chain's CDR3 is CSASDKGLAGNEQFF. CDR3 sequence (DNA): TGCAGTGCTAGTGATAAGGGACTAGCGGGCAATGAGCAGTTCTTC. V gene TRBV20-1 combines with J gene TRBJ2-1; 12 bases agree with TRBD2. The J segment lost 6 bases and the V segment lost 3 bases, leaving 6 bases of the junction unmatched. Germline assignment: CDR1 DFQATT and CDR2 SNEGSKA (reference sequence). CDR3 size: 15 residues.

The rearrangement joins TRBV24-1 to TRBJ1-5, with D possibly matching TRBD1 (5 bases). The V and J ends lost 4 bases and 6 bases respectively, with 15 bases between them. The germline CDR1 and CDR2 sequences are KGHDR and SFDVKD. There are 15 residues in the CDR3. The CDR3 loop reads CATSEGGFAVQPQHF. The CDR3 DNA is TGTGCCACCAGTGAGGGGGGTTTTGCCGTTCAGCCCCAGCATTTT.

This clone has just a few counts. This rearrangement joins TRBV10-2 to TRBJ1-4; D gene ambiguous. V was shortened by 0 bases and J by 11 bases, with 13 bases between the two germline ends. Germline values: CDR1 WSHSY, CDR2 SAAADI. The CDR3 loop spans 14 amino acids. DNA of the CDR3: TGCGCCAGCAGTGAGTCGCGGATCTCCGGGAAACTGTTTTTT. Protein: CASSESRISGKLFF.

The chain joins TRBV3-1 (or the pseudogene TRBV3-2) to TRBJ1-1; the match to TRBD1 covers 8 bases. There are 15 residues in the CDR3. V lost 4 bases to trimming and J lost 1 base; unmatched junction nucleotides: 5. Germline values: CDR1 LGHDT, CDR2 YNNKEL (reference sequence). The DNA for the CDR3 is TGTGCCAGCAGCCTCACAGGGGGGGGGAACACTGAAGCTTTCTTT. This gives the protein CASSLTGGGNTEAFF.

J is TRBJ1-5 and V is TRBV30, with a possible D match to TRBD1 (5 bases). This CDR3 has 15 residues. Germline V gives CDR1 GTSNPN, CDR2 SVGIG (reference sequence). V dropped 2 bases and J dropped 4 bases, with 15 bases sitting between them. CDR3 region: CAWSHGTGRNQPQHF. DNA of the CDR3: TGTGCCTGGAGTCACGGCACAGGAAGAAATCAGCCCCAGCATTTT.

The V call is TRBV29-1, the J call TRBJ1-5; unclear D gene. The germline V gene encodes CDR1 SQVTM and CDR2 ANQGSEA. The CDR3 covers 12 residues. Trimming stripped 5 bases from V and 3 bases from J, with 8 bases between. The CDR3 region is CSVRVSNQPQHF. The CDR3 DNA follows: TGCAGCGTTCGTGTGTCCAATCAGCCCCAGCATTTT. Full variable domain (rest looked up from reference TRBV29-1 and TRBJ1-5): SAVISQKPSRDICQRGTSLTIQCQVDSQVTMMFWYRQQPGQSLTLIATANQGSEATYESGFVIDKFPISRPNLTFSTLTVSNMSPEDSSIYLCSVRVSNQPQHFGDGTRLSIL.

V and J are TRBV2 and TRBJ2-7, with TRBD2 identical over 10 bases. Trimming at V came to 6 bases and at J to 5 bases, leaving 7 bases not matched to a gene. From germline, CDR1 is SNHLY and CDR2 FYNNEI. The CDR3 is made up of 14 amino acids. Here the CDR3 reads CASSLGLAENEQYV. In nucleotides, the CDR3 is TGTGCCAGCAGCCTTGGACTAGCGGAAAACGAGCAGTACGTC.

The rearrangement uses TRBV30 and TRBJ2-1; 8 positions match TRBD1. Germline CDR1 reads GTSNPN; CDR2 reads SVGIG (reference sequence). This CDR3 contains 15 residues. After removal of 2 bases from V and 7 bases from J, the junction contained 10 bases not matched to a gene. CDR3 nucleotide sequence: TGTGCCTGGAGTTCACCGGGACAGGTGAAGAATGAGCAGTTCTTC. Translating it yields CAWSSPGQVKNEQFF.